The 18 T cell receptor beta chains below were found in one sample sequenced in a study of cytotoxic CD8 clonotypes in ibrutinib-treated CLL. Method: immunoSEQ multiplex PCR; TCRdb's copy keeps in-frame clones and lacks some. The sample contains about 160,000 clones, under 85% of which appear only once. The sample was PBMCs, taken after 24 months of ibrutinib treatment. Receptors were obtained from a human donor with chronic lymphocytic leukemia.

J is TRBJ2-4 and V is TRBV6-5; maybe TRBD2 (7 bases). Germline CDR1 MNHEY, CDR2 SVGAGI. The V and J ends lost 0 bases and 6 bases respectively, with 12 bases between them. This CDR3 is built from 15 residues. CDR3 DNA: TGTGCCAGCAGTTACTCAGGGGGGGTGGGAAACATTCAGTACTTC. Translating gives CASSYSGGVGNIQYF.

The rearrangement uses TRBV21-1 and TRBJ2-2; the DNA was not used to check the table's D call, TRBD1. TRBV21-1 is listed as a pseudogene. The CDR3 has 19 amino acids. The CDR3 region is CASSKVWTGGFSGTGELFF. The CDR3 DNA is TGTGCCAGCAGCAAAGTCTGGACAGGGGGCTTTAGCGGGACCGGGGAGCTGTTTTTT.

The chain joins TRBV30 to TRBJ2-7; D is possibly TRBD1 (5 bases). Deletions cut 3 bases from V and 6 bases from J, with 15 bases between. This CDR3 spans 13 amino acids. Germline-derived CDR1 and CDR2 are GTSNPN and SVGIG (reference sequence). CDR3 nucleotides: TGTGCCTGGAGAGCCACCAGAAGGGGCGAGCAGTACTTC. Its protein is CAWRATRRGEQYF.

The rearrangement joins TRBV20-1 to TRBJ2-7; D remains unclear. CDR1 and CDR2 from the germline V gene are DFQATT and SNEGSKA (reference sequence). The CDR3 covers 10 residues. V shed 2 bases and J shed 7 bases, with 6 bases lying between them. The DNA of the CDR3 is TGCAGTGCTAGATTTGGGGAGCAGTACTTC. Its translation is CSARFGEQYF.

The chain combines TRBV27 with TRBJ1-2, with D tentatively TRBD1 (5 bases). CDR1 and CDR2 (germline): MNHEY, SMNVEV (reference sequence). The CDR3 totals 15 residues. V was clipped by 0 bases and J by 7 bases, with 15 bases between them. CDR3 DNA: TGTGCCAGCAGTTTATCTGACAGAGGGCATGGTGGCTACACCTTC. Residues: CASSLSDRGHGGYTF.

The chain recombines TRBV10-3 with TRBJ1-1; the D is unclear. The CDR3 consists of 14 residues. V dropped 5 bases and J dropped 2 bases, with 12 bases sitting between them. Looked up from germline, CDR1 is ENHRY and CDR2 is SYGVKD. CDR3 sequence reads: CAISFPGRNTEAFF. The CDR3 bases are TGTGCCATCAGTTTTCCCGGAAGAAACACTGAAGCTTTCTTT.

The CDR3 is CASSPPLGVGTDTQYF. CDR3 nucleotides: TGTGCCAGCTCACCACCGTTAGGCGTAGGAACAGATACGCAGTATTTT. The chain recombines TRBV18 with TRBJ2-3, with unresolved D. This CDR3 is built from 16 residues. The germline V and J ends were trimmed by 0 bases and 3 bases, with 13 bases remaining between them. Germline CDR1 reads KGHSH; CDR2 reads LQKENI.

This clone was found a few times. The V and J genes are TRBV5-5 and TRBJ1-4; D is undetermined. The J call could be wrong; TRBJ2-2 is a better fit for the DNA end. Germline V gene sequence: CDR1 SGHKS, CDR2 YYEKEE (reference sequence). CDR3 length: 14 residues. CDR3 protein: CASSSERGWRELFF. DNA of the CDR3: TGTGCCAGCAGCTCAGAGAGAGGTTGGAGGGAGCTGTTTTTT.

This chain connects TRBV5-1 to TRBJ2-5; 15 bases match TRBD2. The length of the CDR3 is 17 residues. Germline loops: CDR1 SGHRS, CDR2 YFSETQ. Unmatched junction bases numbered 5, after V lost 4 bases and J lost 1 base. CDR3 amino acids: CASSPGLAGGVQETQYF. The CDR3 DNA reads TGCGCCAGCAGCCCGGGACTAGCGGGGGGTGTCCAAGAGACCCAGTACTTC.

The CDR3 is CASSYPYYPEQYF. The CDR3 nucleotides read TGTGCCAGCAGTTACCCCTACTATCCCGAGCAGTACTTC. The J gene is TRBJ2-7, the V gene TRBV6-6; D not certain. Germline assignment: CDR1 MNHNY and CDR2 SVGAGI (reference sequence). The CDR3 has 13 amino acids. The V end lost 2 bases, the J end lost 6 bases, and 11 bases lay between the germline ends.

V usage is TRBV7-9 and J usage is TRBJ2-2, with D maybe TRBD1 (5 bases). CDR3 length equals 16 residues. The germline V gene encodes CDR1 SEHNR and CDR2 FQNEAQ (reference sequence). Trimming stripped 2 bases from V and 3 bases from J, with 13 bases between. CDR3 coding DNA: TGTGCCAGCAGCTTATATATGGGGCGGCACACCGGGGAGCTGTTTTTT. This sequence encodes CASSLYMGRHTGELFF. The variable domain in full, completed from reference TRBV7-9 and TRBJ2-2, reads DTGVSQNPRHKITKRGQNVTFRCDPISEHNRLYWYRQTLGQGPEFLTYFQNEAQLEKSRLLSDRFSAERPKGSFSTLEIQRTEQGDSAMYLCASSLYMGRHTGELFFGEGSRLTVL.

This clone was recorded only once. The rearrangement links TRBV23-1 to TRBJ2-1; D unclear. TRBV23-1 is flagged as an ORF with uncertain function. Trimming left V 0 bases short and J 13 bases short, with 10 bases between. This CDR3 is 12 amino acids long. The chain's CDR3 is CASSQSDSRQFF. The CDR3, as DNA: TGCGCCAGCAGTCAATCCGACTCGCGACAGTTCTTC.

The chain employs TRBV6-5 and TRBJ2-7, with 8 bases aligning to TRBD2. V dropped 4 bases and J dropped 4; count of bases not matched to a gene: 9. CDR1 MNHEY and CDR2 SVGAGI come from the germline V gene. This CDR3 is built from 15 residues. CDR3 amino acids: CASSWRRAGAYEQYF. The CDR3 nucleotides read TGTGCCAGCAGTTGGCGTAGAGCGGGAGCGTACGAGCAGTACTTC.

V gene TRBV6-1 combines with J gene TRBJ2-3; TRBD2 aligns across 9 bases. V lost 5 bases to trimming and J lost 3 bases; unmatched junction nucleotides: 6. Germline V CDR1 and CDR2: MNHNS, SASEGT. The CDR3 runs to 15 residues. DNA for the CDR3: TGTGCCAGCAGTCCACAGCGGGGGGTAACAGATACGCAGTATTTT. Amino acids: CASSPQRGVTDTQYF.

This chain uses TRBV6-8 with TRBJ1-3, with TRBD1 identical over 7 bases. The junction had 5 bases not matched to a gene; V was cut back by 8 bases and J by 4 bases. Germline loops: CDR1 MNHGY, CDR2 SAAAGT. This CDR3 has 13 amino acids. This CDR3 reads CASLWGQGNTIYF. The CDR3 nucleotides read TGTGCCAGCCTATGGGGACAGGGAAACACCATATATTTT.

The V gene is TRBV4-3, the J gene TRBJ2-2; the match to TRBD2 covers 7 bases. Trimming cost V 2 bases and J 4 bases; bases outside gene matches: 1. The CDR3 consists of 14 residues. In germline, CDR1 is LGHNA, CDR2 YSLEER. The CDR3 bases are TGCGCCAGCAGCCAAACGGGAGGCACCGGGGAGCTGTTTTTT. Encoded protein: CASSQTGGTGELFF.

V gene TRBV5-1 combines with J gene TRBJ1-1; D remains ambiguous. The germline gives CDR1 SGHRS, CDR2 YFSETQ. This CDR3 is 13 amino acids long. V lost 1 base to trimming and J lost 0 bases, with 4 bases between them. The CDR3 sequence: CASSLTLNTEAFF. CDR3 sequence (DNA): TGCGCCAGCAGCTTGACCCTGAACACTGAAGCTTTCTTT.

This chain joins TRBV27 and TRBJ2-3; 13 bases line up with TRBD2. With 4 bases clipped from V and 6 bases from J, the junction kept 10 bases outside the gene matches. This CDR3 spans 17 amino acids. Looked up from germline, CDR1 is MNHEY and CDR2 is SMNVEV (reference sequence). The CDR3, as DNA: TGTGCCAGCAGTTCCGTCGGACTAGCGGGAGTCGGTGATACGCAGTATTTT. It yields the protein CASSSVGLAGVGDTQYF.